The 14 T cell receptor beta chains reported below all come from one sample, sequenced in a study of CD8 T cells in ankylosing spondylitis. TCRdb ran MiXCR on the 5' RACE reads and lists one entry per CDR3 protein. The table has around 300,000 distinct CDR3 sequences, approximately 10% seen once. Source material: blood, either unsorted or a sorted T cell fraction (not recorded which). These receptor sequences come from a female donor with ankylosing spondylitis or in good health (not recorded which).

The table lists this clonotype with many counts. The chain recombines TRBV7-8 with TRBJ2-1, with D possibly matching TRBD1 (5 bases). The CDR3 runs 16 residues. In germline, CDR1 is SGHVS, CDR2 FQNEAQ. Between the trimmed V and J ends, which lost 5 bases and 3 bases, there was a span of 17 bases. The CDR3 loop is CASSHITGPRYNEQFF. The CDR3 DNA is TGTGCCAGCAGCCACATCACAGGACCGCGCTACAATGAGCAGTTCTTC.

This clonotype showed up many times. J is TRBJ1-5 and V is TRBV12-3 or TRBV12-4, with D possibly matching TRBD1 (5 bases). The V and J ends lost 2 bases and 7 bases respectively, with 9 bases between them. The CDR3 extends over 13 amino acids. The CDR3 DNA reads TGTGCCAGCAGTTTAACCGGGGGGCAGCCCCAGCATTTT. Translating gives CASSLTGGQPQHF.

This clonotype was detected only a few times. The DNA for the CDR3 is TGTGCCAGCAGCTCGACTAAAACAGGGGGTCAGCCCCAGCATTTT. Residues: CASSSTKTGGQPQHF. The chain links TRBV13 to TRBJ1-5; 8 nucleotides agree with TRBD1. The ends lost 4 bases at V and 6 bases at J; junction bases unmatched: 8. The CDR3 length is 15 residues. Germline CDR1 PRHDT, CDR2 FYEKMQ (reference sequence).

This clonotype has at least ten counts. The chain carries TRBV6-1 and TRBJ1-5; weak D call: TRBD1 (6 bases). The CDR3 loop spans 13 amino acids. Between the trimmed V and J ends, which lost 6 bases and 1 base, there was a span of 7 bases. Germline V gene data show CDR1 as MNHNS and CDR2 as SASEGT. As DNA, the CDR3 is TGTGCCAGCAGGGACAGCAGCAATCAGCCCCAGCATTTT. It codes for CASRDSSNQPQHF.

The genes are TRBV5-5 and TRBJ2-1; TRBD2 is a possible D gene (6 bases). V gave up 5 bases and J gave up 3 bases, with 15 bases separating them. Germline CDR1 and CDR2: SGHKS and YYEKEE (reference sequence). The CDR3 runs to 15 residues. CDR3 DNA sequence: TGTGCCAGCAGGGTGGCGGGGAGTGACTACAATGAGCAGTTCTTC. Amino acid sequence: CASRVAGSDYNEQFF.

V is TRBV11-1 and J is TRBJ2-1; 7 bases match TRBD2. V was pared by 1 base and J by 4 bases, with 4 bases of the junction left unmatched. CDR1 SGHAT and CDR2 FQDESV come from the germline V gene (reference sequence). The CDR3 is 15 amino acids. The CDR3 bases are TGTGCCAGCAGCTTAGACCTAGCGGATTACAATGAGCAGTTCTTC. Translation gives CASSLDLADYNEQFF.

The sample holds many counts of this clonotype. V usage is TRBV7-8 and J usage is TRBJ2-1; D ambiguous. The CDR3 is 12 amino acids. V gave up 6 bases and J gave up 7 bases, with 10 bases separating them. From germline, CDR1 is SGHVS and CDR2 FQNEAQ. The CDR3 loop is CASRSGLNEQFF. The CDR3 coding sequence is TGTGCCAGCAGGTCTGGGTTGAATGAGCAGTTCTTC.

This clonotype has ten or more counts. The rearrangement uses TRBV5-1 and TRBJ1-6, with D unresolved. Germline values: CDR1 SGHRS, CDR2 YFSETQ. The CDR3 contains 16 residues. Trimming took 2 bases from V and 8 from J, leaving 17 bases between them. The CDR3 loop reads CASSFGNSAGDSPLHF. CDR3 coding DNA: TGCGCCAGCAGCTTTGGTAACAGTGCCGGCGATTCACCCCTCCACTTT.

The chain employs TRBV29-1 and TRBJ2-5; D is uncertain. The CDR3 spans 12 residues. Per the germline V gene, CDR1 is SQVTM and CDR2 is ANQGSEA. The V end lost 4 bases, the J end lost 1 base, and 7 bases lay between the germline ends. The CDR3 DNA follows: TGCAGCGTTGGAGTTATCCAAGAGACCCAGTACTTC. Translation: CSVGVIQETQYF.

This clonotype was seen many times. The V call is TRBV7-2, the J call TRBJ1-6; D is possibly TRBD1 (6 bases). Germline V gives CDR1 SGHTA, CDR2 FQGNSA. V shed 1 base and J shed 8 bases, with 12 bases lying between them. The CDR3 is 15 residues long. CDR3 loop: CASSLGRGLYSPLHF. The CDR3, as DNA: TGTGCCAGCAGCTTAGGTCGGGGGCTGTATTCACCCCTCCACTTT.

This clonotype has more than one count but fewer than ten. J is TRBJ1-2 and V is TRBV7-9; TRBD1 might be the D (5 bases). Germline CDR1 is SEHNR and CDR2 is FQNEAQ (reference sequence). This CDR3 is built from 13 residues. V gave up 5 bases and J gave up 4 bases, with 11 bases separating them. CDR3 sequence reads: CASSQYGGYGYTF. As DNA, the CDR3 is TGTGCCAGCAGCCAGTATGGGGGCTATGGCTACACCTTC.

This clonotype appeared many times. V usage is TRBV7-2 and J usage is TRBJ1-5; D is possibly TRBD1 (6 bases). Trimming stripped 6 bases from V and 6 bases from J, with 21 bases between. Germline CDR1 and CDR2: SGHTA and FQGNSA. The CDR3 extends over 16 amino acids. Here the CDR3 reads CASRLNGAGDSQPQHF. The DNA of the CDR3 is TGTGCCAGCAGGCTTAACGGGGCAGGGGATAGTCAGCCCCAGCATTTT. The variable domain in full, with the rest retrieved from reference TRBV7-2 and TRBJ1-5, is GAGVSQSPSNKVTEKGKDVELRCDPISGHTALYWYRQSLGQGLEFLIYFQGNSAPDKSGLPSDRFSAERTGGSVSTLTIQRTQQEDSAVYLCASRLNGAGDSQPQHFGDGTRLSIL.

V and J are TRBV10-3 and TRBJ2-1, with D perhaps matching TRBD2 (7 bases). Germline lookup yields CDR1 ENHRY and CDR2 SYGVKD. The CDR3 length is 12 residues. Here the CDR3 DNA reads TGTGCAGGGGGGGTGACCTACAATGAGCAGTTCTTC. Amino acid sequence: CAGGVTYNEQFF.

The rearrangement uses TRBV7-2 and TRBJ2-1; TRBD1 is a possible D gene (6 bases). The CDR3 is 15 amino acids. Germline assignment: CDR1 SGHTA and CDR2 FQGNSA. The ends were cut back, 5 bases at V and 5 bases at J, with 16 bases in the middle. CDR3 protein: CASSQDSQVNNEQFF. The CDR3 DNA reads as TGTGCCAGCAGCCAGGACAGCCAGGTCAACAATGAGCAGTTCTTC.